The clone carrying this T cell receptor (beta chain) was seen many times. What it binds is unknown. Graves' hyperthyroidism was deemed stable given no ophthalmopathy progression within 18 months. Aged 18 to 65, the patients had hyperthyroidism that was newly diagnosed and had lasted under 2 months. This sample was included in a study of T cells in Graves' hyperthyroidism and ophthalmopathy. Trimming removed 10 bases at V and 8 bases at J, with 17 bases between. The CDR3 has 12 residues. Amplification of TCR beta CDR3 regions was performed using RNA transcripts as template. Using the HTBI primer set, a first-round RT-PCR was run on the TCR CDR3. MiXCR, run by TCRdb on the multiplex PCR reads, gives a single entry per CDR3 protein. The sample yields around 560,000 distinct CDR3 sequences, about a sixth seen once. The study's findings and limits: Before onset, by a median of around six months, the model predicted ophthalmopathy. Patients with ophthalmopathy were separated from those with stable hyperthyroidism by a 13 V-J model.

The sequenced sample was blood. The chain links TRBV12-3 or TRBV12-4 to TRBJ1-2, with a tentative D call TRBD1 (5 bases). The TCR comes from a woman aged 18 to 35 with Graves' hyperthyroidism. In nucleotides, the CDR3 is TGTGCCACCCACCCGCCGGGGGTAGGCTACACCTTC. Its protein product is CATHPPGVGYTF.